This note documents a single TCR beta chain sequence. These data are taken from a study of blood T cell repertoires in COVID-19. The length of the CDR3 is 14 residues. The V gene end was trimmed by 5 bases and the J gene end by 0 bases; junction bases not matched to a gene: 3. Per germline, CDR1 MNHEY and CDR2 SMNVEV (reference sequence). The method was immunoSEQ multiplex PCR; TCRdb's version includes in-frame clones alone and lacks a portion of them. The repertoire holds approximately 70,000 clones, with about 91% as singletons. The J gene is TRBJ2-7, the V gene TRBV27, with 8 bases aligning to TRBD1. The sequence came from a man between 35 and 55 years old with COVID-19, enrolled during active disease. Material for sequencing was peripheral blood. CDR3 sequence (DNA): TGTGCCAGCAGTCTTACAGGGGGCTCCTACGAGCAGTACTTC. Its protein is CASSLTGGSYEQYF.